The 8 T cell receptor beta chains below all came from one sample that was sequenced in a study of cytomegalovirus exposure and HLA in healthy donors. 60 Vbeta and 13 Jbeta primers were used in PCR. Some clones are missing from TCRdb's copy, which holds only in-frame ones; the method was immunoSEQ multiplex PCR. The sample has about 170,000 clones; under 75% are singletons. Sequenced material: PBMCs. The receptors here all came from a man aged 40-50 years in good health and CMV-seropositive.

A few counts support this clone. The rearrangement links TRBV28 to TRBJ1-2, with 8 bases that match TRBD1. Germline CDR1 MDHEN, CDR2 SYDVKM. The J segment lost 8 bases and the V segment lost 1 base, leaving 9 bases of the junction unmatched. The CDR3 has 15 residues. The CDR3 here is CASSLSGQGLWGYTF. CDR3 coding DNA: TGTGCCAGCAGTTTATCCGGACAGGGACTTTGGGGCTACACCTTC.

The chain is built from TRBV5-1 and TRBJ1-1; D is perhaps TRBD1 (6 bases). Germline CDR1 SGHRS, CDR2 YFSETQ. V lost 4 bases and J lost 3, with 10 bases in between. The CDR3 runs 13 residues. CDR3 protein: CASSEQGHTEAFF. DNA for the CDR3: TGCGCCAGCAGCGAACAGGGACACACTGAAGCTTTCTTT.

V usage is TRBV10-3 and J usage is TRBJ1-2; D remains ambiguous. Looked up from germline, CDR1 is ENHRY and CDR2 is SYGVKD. The V end lost 2 bases, the J end lost 8 bases, and 12 bases lay between the germline ends. The CDR3 length is 13 residues. For the CDR3, the DNA is TGTGCCATCAGTGAGACGGACTTTGGCGGCTACACCTTC. Its translation: CAISETDFGGYTF.

The chain employs TRBV5-1 and TRBJ2-5; 7 nucleotides line up with TRBD2. Matching the DNA end better, TRBJ2-7 makes the J call doubtful. Germline CDR1 SGHRS, CDR2 YFSETQ. This CDR3 is built from 14 residues. CDR3 bases: TGCGCCAGCAGCCCCGGGACTAACTCCTACGAGCAGTACTTC. Translating it yields CASSPGTNSYEQYF.

The chain employs TRBV5-1 and TRBJ2-7, with a tentative D call TRBD1 (5 bases). Germline CDR1 is SGHRS and CDR2 is YFSETQ. V was cut by 4 bases and J by 3 bases, with 8 bases left in between. This CDR3 spans 12 amino acids. CDR3 sequence (DNA): TGCGCCAGCAGCGTTGACAGCTACGAGCAGTACTTC. Protein product: CASSVDSYEQYF.

The chain uses TRBV2 and TRBJ1-5, with TRBD1 identical over 9 bases. V lost 7 bases, J lost 4 bases, and 8 bases stayed unmatched. The CDR3 has 15 residues. Germline CDR1 and CDR2: SNHLY and FYNNEI. The CDR3 region is CASIGGGTGNQPQHF. The CDR3 DNA is TGTGCCAGCATTGGGGGTGGGACAGGGAATCAGCCCCAGCATTTT.

The chain links TRBV12-5 to TRBJ1-2; 9 bases fit TRBD1. Germline V lookup: CDR1 LGHNT, CDR2 FRNRAP. V lost 6 bases, J lost 3 bases, and 20 bases stayed unmatched. The CDR3 extends over 19 amino acids. CDR3 protein: CASGAPGGAPGQGYYGYTF. DNA of the CDR3: TGTGCTAGTGGGGCCCCGGGGGGGGCGCCGGGACAGGGCTACTATGGCTACACCTTC.

The chain has TRBV7-2 and TRBJ1-2; 7 bases fit TRBD1. V was clipped by 5 bases and J by 8 bases; unmatched bases: 8. CDR3 length: 13 amino acids. Germline CDR1 is SGHTA and CDR2 is FQGNSA. The CDR3, as DNA: TGTGCCAGCAGCGTCGACAGGGCCGGGGGCTACACCTTC. It is translated as CASSVDRAGGYTF.